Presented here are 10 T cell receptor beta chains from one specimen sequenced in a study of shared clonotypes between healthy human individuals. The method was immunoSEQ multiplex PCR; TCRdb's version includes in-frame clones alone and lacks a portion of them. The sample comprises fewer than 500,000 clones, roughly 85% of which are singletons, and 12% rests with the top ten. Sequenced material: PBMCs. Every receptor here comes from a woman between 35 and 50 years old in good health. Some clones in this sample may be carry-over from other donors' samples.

CDR3 sequence: CASTFQANTGELFF. In DNA form, the CDR3 reads TGTGCCAGTACATTCCAGGCGAACACCGGGGAGCTGTTTTTT. The genes are TRBV19 and TRBJ2-2, with unresolved D. V was trimmed by 7 bases and J by 0 bases, leaving 9 bases between them. The germline V gene encodes CDR1 LNHDA and CDR2 SQIVND (reference sequence). The CDR3 is 14 residues long. Full variable domain (remainder filled in from reference TRBV19 and TRBJ2-2): DGGITQSPKYLFRKEGQNVTLSCEQNLNHDAMYWYRQDPGQGLRLIYYSQIVNDFQKGDIAEGYSVSREKKESFPLTVTSAQKNPTAFYLCASTFQANTGELFFGEGSRLTVL.

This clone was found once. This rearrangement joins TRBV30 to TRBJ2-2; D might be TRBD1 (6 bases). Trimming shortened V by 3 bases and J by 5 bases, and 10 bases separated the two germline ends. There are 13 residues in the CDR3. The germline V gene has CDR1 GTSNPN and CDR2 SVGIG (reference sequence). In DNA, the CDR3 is TGTGCCTGGAGGGGGGCTGGGACCGGGGAGCTGTTTTTT. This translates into CAWRGAGTGELFF.

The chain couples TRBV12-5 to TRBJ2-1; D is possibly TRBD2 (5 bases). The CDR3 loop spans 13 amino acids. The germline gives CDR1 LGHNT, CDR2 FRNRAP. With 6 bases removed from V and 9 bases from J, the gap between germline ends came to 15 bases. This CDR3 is CASGRESGGEQFF. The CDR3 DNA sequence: TGTGCTAGTGGCCGGGAATCCGGTGGTGAGCAGTTCTTC.

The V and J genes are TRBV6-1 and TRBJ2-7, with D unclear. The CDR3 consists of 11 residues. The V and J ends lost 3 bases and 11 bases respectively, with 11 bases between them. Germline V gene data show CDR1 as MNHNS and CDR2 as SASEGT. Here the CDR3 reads CASSDMLREYF. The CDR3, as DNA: TGTGCCAGCAGTGATATGCTGAGAGAGTACTTC.

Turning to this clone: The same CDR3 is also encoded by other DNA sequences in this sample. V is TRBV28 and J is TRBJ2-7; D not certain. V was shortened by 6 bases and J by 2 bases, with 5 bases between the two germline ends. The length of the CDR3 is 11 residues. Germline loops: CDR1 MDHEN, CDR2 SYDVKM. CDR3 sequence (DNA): TGTGCCAGCAGCCAGACCTACGAGCAGTACTTC. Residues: CASSQTYEQYF.

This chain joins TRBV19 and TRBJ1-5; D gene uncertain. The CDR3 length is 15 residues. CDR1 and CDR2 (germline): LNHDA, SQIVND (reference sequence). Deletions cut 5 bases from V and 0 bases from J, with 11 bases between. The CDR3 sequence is CASSSSLISNQPQHF. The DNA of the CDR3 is TGTGCCAGTAGTTCGTCACTCATTAGCAATCAGCCCCAGCATTTT.

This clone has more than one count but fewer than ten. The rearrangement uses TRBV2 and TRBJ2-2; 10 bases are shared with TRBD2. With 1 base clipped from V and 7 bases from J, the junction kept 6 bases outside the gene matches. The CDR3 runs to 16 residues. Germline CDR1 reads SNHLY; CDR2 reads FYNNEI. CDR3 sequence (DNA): TGTGCCAGCAGTGAAGGTGGGCTAGCGGGAGACGGGGAGCTGTTTTTT. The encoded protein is CASSEGGLAGDGELFF. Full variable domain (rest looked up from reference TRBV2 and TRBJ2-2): EPEVTQTPSHQVTQMGQEVILRCVPISNHLYFYWYRQILGQKVEFLVSFYNNEISEKSEIFDDQFSVERPDGSNFTLKIRSTKLEDSAMYFCASSEGGLAGDGELFFGEGSRLTVL.

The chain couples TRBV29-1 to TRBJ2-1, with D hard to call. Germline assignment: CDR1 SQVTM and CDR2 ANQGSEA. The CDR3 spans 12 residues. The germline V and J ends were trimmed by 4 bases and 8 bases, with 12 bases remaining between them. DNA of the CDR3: TGCAGCGTTGGCGCCGGGTACGATGAGCAGTTCTTC. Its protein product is CSVGAGYDEQFF.

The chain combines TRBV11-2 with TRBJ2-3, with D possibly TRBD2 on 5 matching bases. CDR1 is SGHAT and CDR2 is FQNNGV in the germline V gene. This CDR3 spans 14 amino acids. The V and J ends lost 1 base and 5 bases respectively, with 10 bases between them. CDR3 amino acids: CASSLGTGKDTQYF. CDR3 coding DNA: TGTGCCAGCAGCTTAGGGACGGGGAAAGATACGCAGTATTTT.

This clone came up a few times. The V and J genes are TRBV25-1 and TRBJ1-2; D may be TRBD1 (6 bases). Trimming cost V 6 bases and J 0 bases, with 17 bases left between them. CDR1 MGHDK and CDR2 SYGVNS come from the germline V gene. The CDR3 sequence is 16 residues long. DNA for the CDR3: TGTGCCAGCAGGGGGGGGCTGTCGGAAGCTAACTATGGCTACACCTTC. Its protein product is CASRGGLSEANYGYTF.